This entry features one TCR beta chain sequence. No cognate antigen has been identified for it. No base quality information exists; no much larger clone differs at one position. The data were obtained in a study of blood T cell repertoires in COVID-19 (dated by TCRdb to 2018 to 2021). About the investigation overall: Samples covering the acute and convalescent phases of COVID-19 were provided by collaborators in the United States, Italy and Spain. The repertoires were released in a freely available public database intended as a resource for research on the immune response to SARS-CoV-2. The material from the prospective study consisted of cDNA or gDNA derived from T cells, B-cell-depleted T cells, or PBMCs. Samples were obtained from the ongoing ImmuneRACE study (first 160 participants) and from roughly 1,300 subjects provided by 6 global collaborators. Sample metadata almost always included a de-identified subject ID, COVID-19 status, age in years and sex. Deeply sampled blood TCRbeta repertoires from subjects exposed to, actively infected with, or recovered from COVID-19 were included in the dataset. HLA class I and class II types, where available, came from metadata supplied by the sample provider rather than from assay-based typing. Study-wide conclusions, independent of this receptor: Clinical and demographic metadata were provided uncurated, with the amount varying by source and participant.

The CDR3 holds 17 amino acids from the cysteine to the phenylalanine. The entry retains the CDR3 DNA only, 51 bases that are in frame from base 1. The germline V gene provides CDR1 SNHLY and CDR2 FYNNEI. Trimmed from V: 2 bases; trimmed from J: 6 bases; junction bases lacking a gene match: 5. The collaborating institutions used their own protocols to collect whole blood in K2EDTA tubes. Collaborator samples were shipped for TCRbeta analysis as frozen whole blood, isolated PBMCs, or DNA extracted from either sample type. TCRbeta CDR3 regions were amplified from genomic DNA using the immunoSEQ Assay, a bias-controlled multiplex PCR. The study's own analysis went as follows. Within the assay, amplification of reference gene primers was used to estimate how many nucleated cells each sample contained. Sequence reads were collapsed and filtered to measure the absolute abundance of every unique TCRbeta CDR3 rearrangement. For each sample, productive Simpson clonality was calculated by taking the square root of Simpson's diversity index across productive rearrangements. Entries here come from immuneACCESS through TCRdb and include only in-frame sequences with V and J called. Some clones fail to appear in such tables; in the studies checked, an unresolved V gene covers under half of the shortfall, and the cause of the remainder is unknown. V and J calls and clone size are those listed in that table; D and trimming were worked out from the DNA. The sample table contains about 250,000 clones; only one count was recorded for 81% of them. About 7.4% of the sample goes to the ten largest clones.

The sequence was collected from an elderly woman with acute or convalescent COVID-19. Source material: peripheral blood. Here the chain combines TRBV2 and TRBJ1-6, and 12 junction bases match TRBD1. The CDR3 sequence is CASSEMGTGGFNSPLHF. The nucleotide sequence is given as TGTGCCAGCAGTGAAATGGGGACAGGGGGCTTTAATTCACCCCTCCACTTT.